Following are 16 T cell receptor beta chains from one sample sequenced in a study of T cells in Graves' hyperthyroidism and ophthalmopathy (dated by TCRdb to the late 2010s). Libraries were prepared through multiplex PCR. The run used an Illumina HiSeq 2000. Amplification of TCR beta CDR3 regions was carried out from RNA transcripts. For the first round of RT-PCR on the TCR CDR3, the HTBI primer set was used together with the Qiagen OneStep RT-PCR kit. Clones were called with MiXCR by TCRdb after fastp trimmed the public reads at Q25, and only in-frame beta chains were retained. Each CDR3 protein gets just one entry, which takes the most common genes and DNA from the rows behind it. The sample table shows 400,000 to 600,000 distinct CDR3 sequences, and around 20% are seen once. The top ten hold about 30% of the sample. Sequences were obtained from blood. Source of these receptors: a man younger than 35 with Graves' hyperthyroidism.

This clonotype was counted ten times or more. The genes are TRBV6-1 and TRBJ2-5, with 8 bases that match TRBD2. After removal of 3 bases from V and 2 bases from J, the junction contained 5 bases not matched to a gene. The CDR3 contains 15 residues. CDR1 and CDR2 from the germline V gene are MNHNS and SASEGT. For the CDR3, the DNA is TGTGCCAGCAGTGACGGCGGGGGGAAACAAGAGACCCAGTACTTC. Translating gives CASSDGGGKQETQYF.

This clonotype was observed many times. The chain joins TRBV12-3 or TRBV12-4 to TRBJ1-1, with D unresolved. Trimming removed 7 bases at V and 7 bases at J, with 13 bases between. This CDR3 has 12 amino acids. In DNA, the CDR3 is TGTGCCAGCACCCACATGACGGGTGAAGCTTTCTTT. Its translation is CASTHMTGEAFF.

This clonotype was seen at least ten times. This chain's CDR3 is CASSVTGVTEAFF. In DNA, the CDR3 is TGTGCCAGCAGTGTGACAGGGGTCACTGAAGCTTTCTTT. V usage is TRBV28 and J usage is TRBJ1-1; 8 bases match TRBD1. From germline, CDR1 is MDHEN and CDR2 SYDVKM. V gave up 5 bases and J gave up 4 bases; unmatched junction bases: 3. The CDR3 totals 13 residues.

This clonotype was observed many times. CDR3 residues: CASSPPVTETQYF. DNA for the CDR3: TGTGCCAGCAGTCCTCCCGTGACAGAGACCCAGTACTTC. The genes are TRBV28 and TRBJ2-5; no reliable D call. This CDR3 spans 13 amino acids. Trimming took 5 bases from V and 4 from J, leaving 11 bases between them. Germline V lookup: CDR1 MDHEN, CDR2 SYDVKM.

This clonotype was recorded many times. The chain couples TRBV6-5 to TRBJ2-5; tentatively, D is TRBD1 (5 bases). With 3 bases removed from V and 2 bases from J, the gap between germline ends came to 7 bases. The CDR3 consists of 13 residues. Germline lookup yields CDR1 MNHEY and CDR2 SVGAGI. In DNA, the CDR3 is TGTGCCAGCAGTTATCAGGGTCAAGAGACCCAGTACTTC. Amino acids: CASSYQGQETQYF.

In this sample, this clonotype turned up a few times. The chain joins TRBV18 to TRBJ1-1; D is unresolved. Per germline, CDR1 KGHSH and CDR2 LQKENI. V was clipped by 2 bases and J by 3 bases, with 7 bases between them. This CDR3 contains 13 residues. CDR3 region: CASSPKRDTEAFF. The CDR3 DNA reads TGTGCCAGCTCACCAAAGAGGGACACTGAAGCTTTCTTT.

This clonotype was detected ten times or more. V and J are TRBV19 and TRBJ2-7; unclear D gene. Germline values: CDR1 LNHDA, CDR2 SQIVND (reference sequence). Trimming pared 5 bases from V and 0 bases from J, leaving 11 bases between. The CDR3 consists of 14 residues. Written as DNA, the CDR3 is TGTGCCAGTAGTTCCGCAACGGGCTCCTACGAGCAGTACTTC. It encodes CASSSATGSYEQYF.

This clonotype has ten or more counts. The chain is built from TRBV6-5 and TRBJ2-2; no definite D call. Trimming shortened V by 0 bases and J by 6 bases, and 8 bases separated the two germline ends. The CDR3 contains 14 residues. Germline CDR1 MNHEY, CDR2 SVGAGI. The CDR3 loop reads CASSYSQFPGELFF. Here the CDR3 DNA reads TGTGCCAGCAGTTACTCTCAGTTTCCCGGGGAGCTGTTTTTT.

This clonotype was observed a few times. The rearrangement uses TRBV20-1 and TRBJ2-5; 7 bases map to TRBD2. Germline loops: CDR1 DFQATT, CDR2 SNEGSKA (reference sequence). CDR3 length: 15 residues. V trimming: 6 bases; J trimming: 5 bases; junction bases outside the gene matches: 15. CDR3 region: CSAEAALAARETQYF. CDR3 coding DNA: TGCAGTGCAGAAGCCGCTCTAGCGGCGCGGGAGACCCAGTACTTC.

There are many counts of this clonotype. The chain links TRBV10-1 to TRBJ2-7; tentatively, D is TRBD1 (5 bases). Trimming cost V 2 bases and J 1 base, with 6 bases left between them. CDR3 length: 13 residues. The germline V gene encodes CDR1 WNHNN and CDR2 SYGVQD (reference sequence). The DNA for the CDR3 is TGCGCCAGCAGTGAGGCAGGGTCCTACGAGCAGTACTTC. Translating gives CASSEAGSYEQYF.

This clonotype was detected many times. The chain has TRBV9 and TRBJ2-5, with D tentatively TRBD1 or TRBD2 (5 bases each). The length of the CDR3 is 14 residues. From germline, CDR1 is SGDLS and CDR2 YYNGEE. V lost 3 bases and J 5 bases, leaving 14 bases between the germline ends. The CDR3 loop is CASSGWGPTETQYF. The CDR3 DNA follows: TGTGCCAGCAGCGGGTGGGGACCAACGGAGACCCAGTACTTC.

This clonotype was recorded at least ten times. The chain combines TRBV25-1 with TRBJ1-2; 8 bases are a match to TRBD1. The germline V gene encodes CDR1 MGHDK and CDR2 SYGVNS. Unmatched junction bases numbered 8, after V lost 7 bases and J lost 7 bases. The CDR3 contains 13 residues. The CDR3 sequence: CASTPAGGTGYTF. CDR3 sequence (DNA): TGTGCCAGCACGCCCGCAGGGGGCACTGGCTACACCTTC.

The V call is TRBV4-1, the J call TRBJ1-5; 7 bases are shared with TRBD1. With V trimmed by 4 bases and J by 4 bases, 7 bases remained unmatched. The CDR3 runs to 15 residues. Germline values: CDR1 MGHRA, CDR2 YSYEKL. CDR3 nucleotide sequence: TGCGCCAGCAGCCTCCGGGACAGACCTAATCAGCCCCAGCATTTT. Its protein product is CASSLRDRPNQPQHF.

This clonotype came up many times. V usage is TRBV10-3 and J usage is TRBJ1-1, with D unclear. Trimming removed 0 bases from V and 1 base from J, with 6 bases in between. This CDR3 is 14 amino acids long. Germline V gene lookup returns CDR1 ENHRY and CDR2 SYGVKD. CDR3 protein: CAISESKGNTEAFF. CDR3 coding DNA: TGTGCCATCAGTGAGTCGAAGGGGAACACTGAAGCTTTCTTT.

As regards this clonotype: Its ends do not fully match the called genes, so a read error is possible. The chain joins TRBV20-1 to TRBJ1-2; D ambiguous. Germline V lookup: CDR1 DFQATT, CDR2 SNEGSKA (reference sequence). The CDR3 runs to 13 residues. CDR3 sequence reads: CSARRLFKNGYTF. Here the CDR3 DNA reads TGCAGTGCTAGACGACTGTTTAAGAATGGTTACACCTTC.

This clonotype was counted at least ten times. The V call is TRBV15, the J call TRBJ2-5, with D perhaps TRBD1 (5 bases). CDR1 is LNHNV and CDR2 is YYDKDF in the germline V gene (reference sequence). The CDR3 contains 17 residues. The V and J ends lost 1 base and 1 base respectively, with 16 bases between them. The CDR3 here is CATSRARTTRGQETQYF. The CDR3, as DNA: TGTGCCACCAGCAGAGCCCGGACAACTCGAGGCCAAGAGACCCAGTACTTC.